This is a list of T cell receptor beta chains from one sample in a study of graft-versus-host responses after intestinal transplantation. The assay was immunoSEQ multiplex PCR, and TCRdb's table has in-frame clones only and misses some. This repertoire shows tens of thousands of clones, around 91% found once; its top ten account for approximately 2.9%. This specimen was PBMCs, taken roughly 120 days after intestinal transplantation. The receptors shown here come from a human patient who received an intestinal transplant, so some T cells may come from the graft donor. The CDR3 runs from the conserved cysteine through the conserved F or W. Fields, in order: J gene, V gene, D gene, clone size, CDR3 DNA, CDR3 protein. A D gene is named only where the DNA matches it firmly. Size is omitted from some rows. Given values are once, few, many or a class for expanded clones.

TRBJ2-2 TRBV28 TRBD2 NA TGTGCCAGCAGTATAGCGGGAGTAAAAACCGGGGAGCTGTTTTTT CASSIAGVKTGELFF
TRBJ2-5 TRBV7-9 NA NA TGTGCCAGCAGCTCGCCCTTCACCCAGGACAGTCAAGAGACCCAGTACTTC CASSSPFTQDSQETQYF
TRBJ2-5 TRBV19 TRBD2 NA TGTGCCAGTAGTATCGGGGGGACTTCAGAGACCCAGTACTTC CASSIGGTSETQYF
TRBJ2-7 TRBV21-1 NA once TGTGCCAGCAGCAAAGGGCCGGGGGGGGACGAGCAGTACTTC CASSKGPGGDEQYF
TRBJ2-2 TRBV10-1 TRBD1 NA TGCGCCAGCAGTGGACAGGGGGCCAACACCGGGGAGCTGTTTTTT CASSGQGANTGELFF
TRBJ1-1 TRBV21-1 NA once TGTGCCAGCTTTTCCCCTGAAGCTTTCTTT CASFSPEAFF
TRBJ2-7 TRBV6-5 NA NA TGTGCCAGCAGCCCCCGCGAGGGCCACGAGCAGTACTTC CASSPREGHEQYF
TRBJ2-2 TRBV6-1 TRBD1 few TGTGCCAGCAGTGGGGAACAGGGGGGCTCCGGGGAGCTGTTTTTT CASSGEQGGSGELFF
TRBJ2-5 TRBV10-3 NA NA TGTGCCGCCAGTACCAGCCAAGAGACCCAGTACTTC CAASTSQETQYF
TRBJ2-2 TRBV11-2 NA NA TGTGCCAGCGCCCGCTGGGGGGCCGGGAACACCGGGGAGCTGTTTTTT CASARWGAGNTGELFF
TRBJ2-3 TRBV25-1 NA NA TGTGCCAGCACCCGAGGCACAGATACGCAGTATTTT CASTRGTDTQYF
TRBJ2-3 TRBV29-1 NA NA TGCAGCGGGGGGACCACAGATACGCAGTATTTT CSGGTTDTQYF
TRBJ2-7 TRBV19 TRBD2 NA TGTGCCAGTAGTATCCGGTCTCTGAGCGGGGGTTCCTACGAGCAGTACTTC CASSIRSLSGGSYEQYF
TRBJ2-4 TRBV28 NA NA TGTGCCAGCAGTTTAGCCGGGAACATTCAGTACTTC CASSLAGNIQYF
TRBJ1-2 TRBV6-1 TRBD1 few TGTGCCAGCAGTGGCTCGGACAGGCACTATGGCTACACCTTC CASSGSDRHYGYTF
TRBJ1-5 TRBV4-2 NA NA TGTGCCAGCAGCCAAGACGGCAGGGCAGACTTCACGGCCCAGCATTTT CASSQDGRADFTAQHF
TRBJ2-1 TRBV14 NA few TGTGCCAGCAGCCAAGATTATTGGGGGGTCAACAATGAGCAGTTCTTC CASSQDYWGVNNEQFF
TRBJ2-7 TRBV28 NA few TGTGCCAGCAGTCTCTCCTGGGAGTCCTACGAGCAGTACTTC CASSLSWESYEQYF